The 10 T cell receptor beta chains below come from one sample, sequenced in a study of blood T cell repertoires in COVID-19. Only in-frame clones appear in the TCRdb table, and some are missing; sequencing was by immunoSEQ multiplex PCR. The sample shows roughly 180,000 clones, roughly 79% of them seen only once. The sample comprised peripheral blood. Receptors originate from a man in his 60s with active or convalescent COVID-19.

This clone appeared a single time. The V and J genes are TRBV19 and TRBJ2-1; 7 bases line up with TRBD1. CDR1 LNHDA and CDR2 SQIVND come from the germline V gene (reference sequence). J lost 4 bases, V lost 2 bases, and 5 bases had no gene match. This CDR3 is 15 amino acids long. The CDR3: CASSIMGTAYNEQFF. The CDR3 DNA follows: TGTGCCAGTAGTATAATGGGGACAGCTTACAATGAGCAGTTCTTC.

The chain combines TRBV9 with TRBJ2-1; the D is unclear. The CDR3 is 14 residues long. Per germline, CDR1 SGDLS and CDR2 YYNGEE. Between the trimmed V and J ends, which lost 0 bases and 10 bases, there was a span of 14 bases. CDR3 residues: CASSVGPESGEQFF. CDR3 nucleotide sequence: TGTGCCAGCAGCGTAGGCCCAGAAAGTGGCGAGCAGTTCTTC.

This CDR3 is CAWNHAINQPQHF. CDR3 DNA: TGTGCCTGGAATCATGCGATCAATCAGCCCCAGCATTTT. The rearrangement links TRBV30 to TRBJ1-5; no definite D call. This CDR3 has 13 amino acids. Germline V CDR1 and CDR2: GTSNPN, SVGIG (reference sequence). Trimming left V 4 bases short and J 3 bases short, with 10 bases between. The full variable domain, completed using reference TRBV30 and TRBJ1-5, is SQTIHQWPATLVQPVGSPLSLECTVEGTSNPNLYWYRQAAGRGLQLLFYSVGIGQISSEVPQNLSASRPQDRQFILSSKKLLLSDSGFYLCAWNHAINQPQHFGDGTRLSIL.

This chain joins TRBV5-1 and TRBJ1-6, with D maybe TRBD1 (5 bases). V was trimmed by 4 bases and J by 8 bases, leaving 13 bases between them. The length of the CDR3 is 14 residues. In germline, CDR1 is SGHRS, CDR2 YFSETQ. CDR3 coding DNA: TGCGCCAGCAGCCAGGGACTCGAGGATTCACCCCTCCACTTT. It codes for CASSQGLEDSPLHF.

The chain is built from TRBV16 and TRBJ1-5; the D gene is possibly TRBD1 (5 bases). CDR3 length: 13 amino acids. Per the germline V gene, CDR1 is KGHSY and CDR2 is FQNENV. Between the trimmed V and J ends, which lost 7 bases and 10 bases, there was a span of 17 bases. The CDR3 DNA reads TGTGCCAGCACTGGGAGGGGCGAGGGTCCCCAGCATTTT. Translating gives CASTGRGEGPQHF.

The CDR3 here is CASSENYRSLYGYTF. CDR3 in DNA: TGTGCCAGCAGTGAAAATTACAGGTCCCTCTATGGCTACACCTTC. The rearrangement links TRBV6-1 to TRBJ1-2; weak D call: TRBD1 (5 bases). Germline V lookup: CDR1 MNHNS, CDR2 SASEGT. The V end was cut by 2 bases, the J end by 4 bases, with 14 bases between. CDR3 length: 15 amino acids.

This CDR3 reads CAISPGGEQYF. The CDR3 DNA sequence: TGTGCCATCTCTCCGGGGGGAGAGCAGTACTTC. This rearrangement joins TRBV10-3 to TRBJ2-7; 7 bases map to TRBD2. Germline-derived CDR1 and CDR2 are ENHRY and SYGVKD. The CDR3 has 11 residues. V was clipped by 8 bases and J by 7 bases; unmatched bases: 5.

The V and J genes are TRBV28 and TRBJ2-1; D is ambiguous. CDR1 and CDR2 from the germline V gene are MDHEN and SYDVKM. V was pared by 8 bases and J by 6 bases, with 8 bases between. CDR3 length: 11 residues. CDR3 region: CASLAFNEQFF. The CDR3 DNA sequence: TGTGCCAGCTTAGCCTTCAATGAGCAGTTCTTC. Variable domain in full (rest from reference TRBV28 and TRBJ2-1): DVKVTQSSRYLVKRTGEKVFLECVQDMDHENMFWYRQDPGLGLRLIYFSYDVKMKEKGDIPEGYSVSREKKERFSLILESASTNQTSMYLCASLAFNEQFFGPGTRLTVL.

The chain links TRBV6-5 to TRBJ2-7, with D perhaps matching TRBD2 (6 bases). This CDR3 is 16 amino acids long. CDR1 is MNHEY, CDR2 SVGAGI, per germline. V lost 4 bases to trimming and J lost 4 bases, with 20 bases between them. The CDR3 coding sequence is TGTGCCAGCAGTTCCCTTCTCGGGGGTGGGATTTACGAGCAGTACTTC. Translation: CASSSLLGGGIYEQYF.

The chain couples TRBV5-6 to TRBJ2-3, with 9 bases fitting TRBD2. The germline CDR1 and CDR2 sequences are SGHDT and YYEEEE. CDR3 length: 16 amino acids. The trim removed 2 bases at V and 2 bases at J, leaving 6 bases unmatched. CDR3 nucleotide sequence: TGTGCCAGCAGCTTTAGCGGGAGAGGGTACACAGATACGCAGTATTTT. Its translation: CASSFSGRGYTDTQYF.